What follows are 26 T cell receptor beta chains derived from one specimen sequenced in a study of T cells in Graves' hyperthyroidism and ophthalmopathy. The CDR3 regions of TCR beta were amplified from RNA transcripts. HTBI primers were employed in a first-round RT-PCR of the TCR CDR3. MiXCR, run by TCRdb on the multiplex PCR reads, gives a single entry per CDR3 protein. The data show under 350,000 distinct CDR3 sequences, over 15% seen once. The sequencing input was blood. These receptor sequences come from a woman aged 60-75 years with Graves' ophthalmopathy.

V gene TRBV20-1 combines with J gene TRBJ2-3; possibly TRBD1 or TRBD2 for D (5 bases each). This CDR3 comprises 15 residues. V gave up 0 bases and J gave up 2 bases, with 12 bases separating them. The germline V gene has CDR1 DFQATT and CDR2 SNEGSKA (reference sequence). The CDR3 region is CSARDRDGYTDTQYF. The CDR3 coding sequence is TGCAGTGCTAGAGATCGGGACGGGTACACAGATACGCAGTATTTT.

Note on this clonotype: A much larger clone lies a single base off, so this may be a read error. The DNA for the CDR3 is TGTGCCAGCGGCTCCCAGCCAGGAGGAACCTCCTACGAGCAGTACTTC. The encoded protein is CASGSQPGGTSYEQYF. The V gene is TRBV7-8, the J gene TRBJ2-7, with D maybe TRBD2 (5 bases). This CDR3 is 16 amino acids long. V was trimmed by 8 bases and J by 0 bases, leaving 20 bases between them. Germline V gene data show CDR1 as SGHVS and CDR2 as FQNEAQ. The variable domain in full, completed from reference TRBV7-8 and TRBJ2-7, reads GAGVSQSPRYKVAKRGQDVALRCDPISGHVSLFWYQQALGQGPEFLTYFQNEAQLDKSGLPSDRFFAERPEGSVSTLKIQRTQQEDSAVYLCASGSQPGGTSYEQYFGPGTRLTVT.

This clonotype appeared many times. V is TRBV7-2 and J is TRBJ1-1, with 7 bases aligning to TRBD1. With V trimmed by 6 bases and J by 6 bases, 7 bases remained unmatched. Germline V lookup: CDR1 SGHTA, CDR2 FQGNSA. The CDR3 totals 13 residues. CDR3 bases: TGTGCCAGCAGTTACAATCAGGGGGCTGAAGCTTTCTTT. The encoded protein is CASSYNQGAEAFF.

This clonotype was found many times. CDR3 sequence: CSARGLRGGNNSPLHF. The CDR3 nucleotides read TGCAGTGCTAGGGGTCTCAGGGGCGGTAATAATTCACCCCTCCACTTT. The genes are TRBV20-1 and TRBJ1-6; D possibly corresponds to TRBD1 (6 bases). CDR1 DFQATT and CDR2 SNEGSKA come from the germline V gene (reference sequence). The V and J ends lost 3 bases and 5 bases respectively, with 17 bases between them. The CDR3 covers 16 residues.

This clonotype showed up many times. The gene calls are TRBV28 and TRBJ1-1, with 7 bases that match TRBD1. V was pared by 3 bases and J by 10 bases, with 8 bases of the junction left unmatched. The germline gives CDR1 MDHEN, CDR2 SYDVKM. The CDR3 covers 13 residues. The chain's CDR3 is CASSFPDREGAFF. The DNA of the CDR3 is TGTGCCAGCAGTTTCCCCGACAGGGAGGGAGCTTTCTTT.

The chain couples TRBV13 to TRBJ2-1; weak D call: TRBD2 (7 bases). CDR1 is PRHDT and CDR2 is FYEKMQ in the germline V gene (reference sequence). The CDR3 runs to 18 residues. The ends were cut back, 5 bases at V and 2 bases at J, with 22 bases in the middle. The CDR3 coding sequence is TGTGCCAGCAGCCCAAGGGGGACGGGACTACCACCCTACAATGAGCAGTTCTTC. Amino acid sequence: CASSPRGTGLPPYNEQFF.

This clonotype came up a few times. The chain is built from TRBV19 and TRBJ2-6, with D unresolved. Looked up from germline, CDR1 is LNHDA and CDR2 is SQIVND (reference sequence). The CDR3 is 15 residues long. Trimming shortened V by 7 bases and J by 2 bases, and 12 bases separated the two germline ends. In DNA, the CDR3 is TGTGCCAGTAACCCTCGGTCGACTGGGGCCAACGTCCTGACTTTC. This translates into CASNPRSTGANVLTF.

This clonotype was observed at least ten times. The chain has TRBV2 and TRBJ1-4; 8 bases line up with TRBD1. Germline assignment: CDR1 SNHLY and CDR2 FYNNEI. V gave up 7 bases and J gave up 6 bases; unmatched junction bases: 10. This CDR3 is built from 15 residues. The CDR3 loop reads CASTVDRAPYEKLFF. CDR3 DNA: TGTGCCAGCACTGTGGACAGGGCCCCTTATGAAAAACTGTTTTTT.

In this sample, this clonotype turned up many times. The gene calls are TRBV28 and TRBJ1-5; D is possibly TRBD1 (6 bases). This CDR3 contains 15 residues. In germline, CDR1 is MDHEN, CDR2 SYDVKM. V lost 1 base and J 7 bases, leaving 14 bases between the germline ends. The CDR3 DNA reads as TGTGCCAGCAGTTTATTTGGGGAGGGGGGGCAGCCCCAGCATTTT. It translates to CASSLFGEGGQPQHF.

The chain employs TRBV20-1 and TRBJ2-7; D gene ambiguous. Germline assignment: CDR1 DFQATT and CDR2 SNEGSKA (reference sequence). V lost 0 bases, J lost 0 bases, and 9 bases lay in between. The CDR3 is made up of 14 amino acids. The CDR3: CSARDKSVSYEQYF. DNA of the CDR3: TGCAGTGCTAGAGATAAGTCAGTCTCCTACGAGCAGTACTTC.

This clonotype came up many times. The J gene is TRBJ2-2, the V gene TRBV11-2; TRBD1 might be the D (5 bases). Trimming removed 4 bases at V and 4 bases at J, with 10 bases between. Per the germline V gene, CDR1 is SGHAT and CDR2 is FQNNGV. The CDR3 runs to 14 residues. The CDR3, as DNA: TGTGCCAGCAGCTCTACGACAGTCACCGGGGAGCTGTTTTTT. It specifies CASSSTTVTGELFF.

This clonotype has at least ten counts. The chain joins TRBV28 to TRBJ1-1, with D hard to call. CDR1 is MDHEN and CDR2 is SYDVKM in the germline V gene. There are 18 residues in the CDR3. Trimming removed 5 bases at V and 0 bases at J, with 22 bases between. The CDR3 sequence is CASSLSLIPRIMNTEAFF. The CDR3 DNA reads TGTGCCAGCAGTCTATCCCTTATACCAAGGATCATGAACACTGAAGCTTTCTTT.

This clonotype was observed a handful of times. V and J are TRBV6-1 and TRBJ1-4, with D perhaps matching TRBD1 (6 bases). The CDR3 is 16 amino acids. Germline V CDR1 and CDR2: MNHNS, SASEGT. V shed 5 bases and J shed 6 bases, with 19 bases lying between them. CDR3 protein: CASSSETGGADEKLFF. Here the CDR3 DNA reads TGTGCCAGCAGTTCAGAAACCGGGGGCGCGGATGAAAAACTGTTTTTT.

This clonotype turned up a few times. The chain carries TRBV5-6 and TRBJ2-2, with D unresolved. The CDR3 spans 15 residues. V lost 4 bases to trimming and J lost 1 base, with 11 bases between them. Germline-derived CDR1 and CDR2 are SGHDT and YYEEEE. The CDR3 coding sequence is TGTGCCAGCAGCCGTTGGCAGCTGAACACCGGGGAGCTGTTTTTT. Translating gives CASSRWQLNTGELFF.

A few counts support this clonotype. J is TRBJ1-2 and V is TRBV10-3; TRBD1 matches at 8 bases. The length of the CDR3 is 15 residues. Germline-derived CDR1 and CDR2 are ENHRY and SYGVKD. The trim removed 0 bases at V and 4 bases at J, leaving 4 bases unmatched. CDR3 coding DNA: TGTGCCATCAGTGAGTCGGGGACAGGTGTCTATGGCTACACCTTC. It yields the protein CAISESGTGVYGYTF.

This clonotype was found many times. In DNA, the CDR3 is TGTGCCAGCTCACCCGCCCTAGCGGGGGGGTTTAAGAATGAGCAGTTCTTC. Amino acids: CASSPALAGGFKNEQFF. V usage is TRBV18 and J usage is TRBJ2-1; TRBD2 matches at 12 bases. The CDR3 covers 17 residues. After removal of 3 bases from V and 7 bases from J, the junction contained 10 bases not matched to a gene. Looked up from germline, CDR1 is KGHSH and CDR2 is LQKENI. Based on the CDR3 plus reference TRBV18 and TRBJ2-1, the full variable domain is NAGVMQNPRHLVRRRGQEARLRCSPMKGHSHVYWYRQLPEEGLKFMVYLQKENIIDESGMPKERFSAEFPKEGPSILRIQQVVRGDSAAYFCASSPALAGGFKNEQFFGPGTRLTVL.

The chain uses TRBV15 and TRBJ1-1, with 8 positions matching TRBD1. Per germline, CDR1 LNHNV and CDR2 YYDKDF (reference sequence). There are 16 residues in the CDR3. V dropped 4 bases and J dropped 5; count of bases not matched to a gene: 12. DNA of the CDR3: TGTGCCACCAGCACTAACAAATGGACAGGGAATACTGAAGCTTTCTTT. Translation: CATSTNKWTGNTEAFF.

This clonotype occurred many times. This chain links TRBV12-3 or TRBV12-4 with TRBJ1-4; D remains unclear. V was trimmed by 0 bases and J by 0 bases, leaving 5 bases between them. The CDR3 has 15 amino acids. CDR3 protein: CASSLAGTTNEKLFF. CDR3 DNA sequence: TGTGCCAGCAGTTTAGCTGGAACAACTAATGAAAAACTGTTTTTT.

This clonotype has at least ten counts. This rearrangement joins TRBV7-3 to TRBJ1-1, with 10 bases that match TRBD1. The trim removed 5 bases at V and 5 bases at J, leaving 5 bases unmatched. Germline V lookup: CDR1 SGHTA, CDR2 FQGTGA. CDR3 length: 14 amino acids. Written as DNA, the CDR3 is TGTGCCAGCAGCACGAGACAGGGGGCAACTGAAGCTTTCTTT. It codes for CASSTRQGATEAFF.

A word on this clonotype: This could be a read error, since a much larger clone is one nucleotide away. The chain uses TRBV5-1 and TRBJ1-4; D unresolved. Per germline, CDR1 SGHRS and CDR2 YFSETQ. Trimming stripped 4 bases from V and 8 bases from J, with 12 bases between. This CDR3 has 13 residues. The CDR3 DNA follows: TGCGCCAGCAGCGGTACCCCCCGGGAAAAACTGTTTTTT. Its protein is CASSGTPREKLFF.

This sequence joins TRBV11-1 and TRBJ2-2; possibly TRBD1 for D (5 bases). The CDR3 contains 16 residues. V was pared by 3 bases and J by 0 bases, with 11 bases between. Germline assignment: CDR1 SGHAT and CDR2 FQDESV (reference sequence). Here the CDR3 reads CASSLTDTANTGELFF. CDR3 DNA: TGTGCCAGCAGCTTGACAGACACCGCGAACACCGGGGAGCTGTTTTTT.

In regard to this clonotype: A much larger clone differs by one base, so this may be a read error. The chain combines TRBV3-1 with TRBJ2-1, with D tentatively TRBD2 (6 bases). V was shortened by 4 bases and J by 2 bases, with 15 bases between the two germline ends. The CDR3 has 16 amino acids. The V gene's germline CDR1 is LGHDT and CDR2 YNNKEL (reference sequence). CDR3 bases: TGTGCCAGCAGCCCCGGGCGGGGTTATACCTACAATGAGCAGTTCTTC. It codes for CASSPGRGYTYNEQFF.

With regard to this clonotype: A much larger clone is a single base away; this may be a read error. The CDR3 DNA reads TGTGCCAGCAGTCAGACAGGGTTTTGGTCTCTTTCCGGAGCTTTCTTT. Translating it yields CASSQTGFWSLSGAFF. The V and J genes are TRBV6-1 and TRBJ1-1; 7 positions agree with TRBD1. CDR3 length: 16 residues. CDR1 and CDR2 from the germline V gene are MNHNS and SASEGT. The junction had 19 bases not matched to a gene; V was cut back by 5 bases and J by 10 bases.

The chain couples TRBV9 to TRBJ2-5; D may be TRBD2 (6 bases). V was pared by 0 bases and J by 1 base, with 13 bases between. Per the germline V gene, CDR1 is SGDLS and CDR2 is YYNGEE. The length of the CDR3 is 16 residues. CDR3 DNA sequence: TGTGCCAGCAGCGTAGTATCAGCGGGCACCCAAGAGACCCAGTACTTC. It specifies CASSVVSAGTQETQYF. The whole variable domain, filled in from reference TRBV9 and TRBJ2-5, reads DSGVTQTPKHLITATGQRVTLRCSPRSGDLSVYWYQQSLDQGLQFLIQYYNGEERAKGNILERFSAQQFPDLHSELNLSSLELGDSALYFCASSVVSAGTQETQYFGPGTRLLVL.

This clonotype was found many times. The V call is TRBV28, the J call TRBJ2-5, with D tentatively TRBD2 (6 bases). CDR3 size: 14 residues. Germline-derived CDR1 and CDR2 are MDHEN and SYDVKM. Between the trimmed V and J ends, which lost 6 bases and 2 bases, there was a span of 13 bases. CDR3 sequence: CASRTQEGQETQYF. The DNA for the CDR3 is TGTGCCAGCAGGACCCAGGAGGGACAAGAGACCCAGTACTTC.

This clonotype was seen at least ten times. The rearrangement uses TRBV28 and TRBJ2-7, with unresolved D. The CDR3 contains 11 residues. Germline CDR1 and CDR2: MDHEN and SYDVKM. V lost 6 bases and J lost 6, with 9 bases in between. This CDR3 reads CASSTISEQYF. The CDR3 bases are TGTGCCAGCAGCACTATTTCCGAGCAGTACTTC.